This entry lists 26 T cell receptor beta chains sequenced from one sample in a study of patients and donors after allogeneic stem cell transplantation. TCRdb reprocessed the RT-PCR reads with MiXCR, giving one entry per CDR3 protein. This table holds more than 55,000 distinct CDR3 sequences, more than 10% found once. The specimen was blood, either unsorted or a sorted T cell fraction (not recorded which). The receptors shown here come from a human donor who was either an allogeneic HSCT recipient or a stem cell or donor lymphocyte infusion donor (not recorded which). It is not recorded whose cells these are; they may come from a transplant donor.

The V and J genes are TRBV12-3 or TRBV12-4 and TRBJ2-7; D is possibly TRBD2 (6 bases). This CDR3 contains 14 residues. Trimming left V 5 bases short and J 4 bases short, with 15 bases between. CDR3 sequence reads: CASSLRTTRYEQYF. The CDR3, as DNA: TGTGCCAGCAGTCTGCGGACTACGCGTTACGAGCAGTACTTC.

V gene TRBV3-1 combines with J gene TRBJ2-6; TRBD2 matches at 8 bases. V gave up 0 bases and J gave up 0 bases; unmatched junction bases: 7. Germline V gives CDR1 LGHDT, CDR2 YNNKEL (reference sequence). CDR3 size: 19 residues. DNA for the CDR3: TGTGCCAGCAGCCAAGACCTGACGGGAGGGCCCTCTGGGGCCAACGTCCTGACTTTC. Translated: CASSQDLTGGPSGANVLTF.

The J gene is TRBJ1-1, the V gene TRBV12-3 or TRBV12-4, with D uncertain. CDR3 length: 16 residues. V lost 5 bases, J lost 5 bases, and 21 bases lay in between. CDR3 nucleotide sequence: TGTGCCAGCAGTCCGAGTCAGTGGCGCGGGAGGACTGAAGCTTTCTTT. Amino acid sequence: CASSPSQWRGRTEAFF.

The chain has TRBV7-3 and TRBJ2-7, with D possibly matching TRBD2 (6 bases). Germline V gives CDR1 SGHTA, CDR2 FQGTGA. CDR3 length: 13 amino acids. V lost 3 bases, J lost 3 bases, and 9 bases lay in between. The DNA for the CDR3 is TGTGCCAGCAGCTTTGCGGGAAACTACGAGCAGTACTTC. Encoded protein: CASSFAGNYEQYF.

This clonotype was seen a few times. The chain links TRBV12-3 or TRBV12-4 to TRBJ1-1; TRBD1 aligns across 7 bases. This CDR3 has 15 residues. With V trimmed by 5 bases and J by 5 bases, 11 bases remained unmatched. CDR3 protein: CASSPYGQGGTEAFF. The CDR3, as DNA: TGTGCCAGCAGTCCTTACGGCCAGGGGGGAACTGAAGCTTTCTTT.

This clonotype was seen at least ten times. The rearrangement uses TRBV6-6 and TRBJ1-5; the D is unclear. Germline assignment: CDR1 MNHNY and CDR2 SVGAGI (reference sequence). The V and J ends lost 2 bases and 7 bases respectively, with 18 bases between them. The CDR3 covers 16 residues. This CDR3 reads CASSYTPSGSGQPQHF. DNA for the CDR3: TGTGCCAGCAGTTACACCCCAAGCGGGTCCGGGCAGCCCCAGCATTTT.

This clonotype turned up a few times. V is TRBV6-5 and J is TRBJ2-1; possibly TRBD2 for D (6 bases). CDR3 length equals 15 residues. Between the trimmed V and J ends, which lost 0 bases and 9 bases, there was a span of 15 bases. The germline gives CDR1 MNHEY, CDR2 SVGAGI. For the CDR3, the DNA is TGTGCCAGCAGTTACTCCCCTGGCGGGATCGGTGAGCAGTTCTTC. Its translation is CASSYSPGGIGEQFF.

The chain is built from TRBV27 and TRBJ1-5, with no clear D. V was shortened by 6 bases and J by 5 bases, with 17 bases between the two germline ends. Germline V gene lookup returns CDR1 MNHEY and CDR2 SMNVEV (reference sequence). The CDR3 runs to 15 residues. The CDR3 protein is CASSRYRAADQPQHF. Written as DNA, the CDR3 is TGTGCCAGCAGCCGTTACCGGGCCGCCGATCAGCCCCAGCATTTT.

This clonotype has a handful of counts. This sequence joins TRBV6-5 and TRBJ2-7, with a weak D call TRBD1 (5 bases). Trimming pared 3 bases from V and 3 bases from J, leaving 12 bases between. The CDR3 runs 14 residues. Germline CDR1 is MNHEY and CDR2 is SVGAGI. The CDR3 DNA sequence: TGTGCCAGCAGTTATGTTCAGGGCCACTACGAGCAGTACTTC. It codes for CASSYVQGHYEQYF.

There are many counts of this clonotype. This chain uses TRBV7-9 with TRBJ1-2; D call uncertain. Germline V CDR1 and CDR2: SEHNR, FQNEAQ (reference sequence). This CDR3 is built from 14 residues. The ends were cut back, 5 bases at V and 9 bases at J, with 19 bases in the middle. CDR3 amino acids: CASSPNMDSRSYTF. CDR3 DNA: TGTGCCAGCAGCCCGAACATGGATTCTAGGAGCTACACCTTC.

This clonotype was counted between two and nine times. The rearrangement links TRBV4-2 to TRBJ1-4, with D possibly being TRBD1 (5 bases). The V end lost 0 bases, the J end lost 0 bases, and 11 bases lay between the germline ends. The length of the CDR3 is 17 residues. Per germline, CDR1 LGHNA and CDR2 YNFKEQ. CDR3 sequence: CASSQDLPGATNEKLFF. Written as DNA, the CDR3 is TGTGCCAGCAGCCAAGATTTGCCGGGGGCAACTAATGAAAAACTGTTTTTT.

The V call is TRBV18, the J call TRBJ1-1; maybe TRBD1 (5 bases). CDR1 KGHSH and CDR2 LQKENI come from the germline V gene. The CDR3 extends over 14 amino acids. Between the trimmed V and J ends, which lost 2 bases and 4 bases, there was a span of 11 bases. CDR3: CASSPGWGGTEAFF. Here the CDR3 DNA reads TGTGCCAGCTCACCAGGATGGGGGGGCACTGAAGCTTTCTTT.

This clonotype came up a few times. The CDR3 bases are TGTGCCAGCAGCTCCCTGGGACAGGGGGTTCTTGGCTACACCTTC. Translated: CASSSLGQGVLGYTF. V and J are TRBV7-9 and TRBJ1-2, with TRBD1 matching 11 bases. V shed 4 bases, J shed 7 bases, and the junction held 8 bases outside the gene matches. The germline V gene encodes CDR1 SEHNR and CDR2 FQNEAQ (reference sequence). The CDR3 is made up of 15 amino acids.

The sample holds many counts of this clonotype. The V gene is TRBV12-3 or TRBV12-4, the J gene TRBJ2-5, with D possibly being TRBD2 (5 bases). V lost 0 bases to trimming and J lost 4 bases, with 9 bases between them. The length of the CDR3 is 14 residues. For the CDR3, the DNA is TGTGCCAGCAGTTTAGCGGGAGTCCCAGAGACCCAGTACTTC. This encodes CASSLAGVPETQYF.

The gene calls are TRBV7-9 and TRBJ2-7; weak D call: TRBD2 (7 bases). The V and J ends lost 7 bases and 5 bases respectively, with 15 bases between them. CDR1 is SEHNR and CDR2 is FQNEAQ in the germline V gene (reference sequence). This CDR3 is built from 13 residues. The CDR3 is CASTSLGGHEQYF. The DNA for the CDR3 is TGTGCCAGCACCTCCCTGGGGGGGCACGAGCAGTACTTC.

CDR3 DNA sequence: TGTGCCAGCAGTTGGGACAGCTACACCGGGGAGCTGTTTTTT. Translated: CASSWDSYTGELFF. This chain joins TRBV12-3 or TRBV12-4 and TRBJ2-2; 7 bases align to TRBD1. J was trimmed by 3 bases and V by 4 bases; bases with no gene match: 2. This CDR3 comprises 14 residues.

The chain joins TRBV29-1 to TRBJ2-1, with D tentatively TRBD1 (6 bases). This CDR3 has 16 residues. V lost 7 bases, J lost 8 bases, and 27 bases lay in between. Per germline, CDR1 SQVTM and CDR2 ANQGSEA. CDR3 nucleotides: TGCAGCGCTTCGGTGGACAGTACTAGACTTTCCGATGAGCAGTTCTTC. It specifies CSASVDSTRLSDEQFF.

The table lists this clonotype with many counts. The chain is built from TRBV5-1 and TRBJ2-3, with a tentative D call TRBD2 (5 bases). Trimming took off 4 bases at V and 3 bases at J, with 12 bases between the two ends. CDR3 size: 14 residues. Germline-derived CDR1 and CDR2 are SGHRS and YFSETQ. CDR3 sequence: CASSREGITDTQYF. CDR3 DNA: TGCGCCAGCAGCCGGGAAGGGATTACAGATACGCAGTATTTT.

The chain joins TRBV9 to TRBJ2-1, with TRBD2 identical over 12 bases. J was trimmed by 7 bases and V by 0 bases; bases with no gene match: 2. The CDR3 spans 15 residues. The V gene's germline CDR1 is SGDLS and CDR2 YYNGEE. The CDR3 is CASSVALAGGNEQFF. CDR3 sequence (DNA): TGTGCCAGCAGCGTAGCGCTAGCGGGAGGGAATGAGCAGTTCTTC.

The chain is built from TRBV7-9 and TRBJ2-1; D call uncertain. There are 16 residues in the CDR3. Trimming cost V 2 bases and J 7 bases, with 18 bases left between them. CDR1 SEHNR and CDR2 FQNEAQ come from the germline V gene (reference sequence). The CDR3: CASSLYSFRDPNEQFF. Written as DNA, the CDR3 is TGTGCCAGCAGCTTATATTCGTTTCGAGACCCAAATGAGCAGTTCTTC.

In its sample, this clonotype was seen many times. This chain connects TRBV5-1 to TRBJ2-1; 11 bases fit TRBD2. Germline CDR1 reads SGHRS; CDR2 reads YFSETQ. V dropped 0 bases and J dropped 4; count of bases not matched to a gene: 6. The CDR3 runs 17 residues. The CDR3 DNA reads TGCGCCAGCAGCTTGGGGACTAGCGGGCAAGGGTACAATGAGCAGTTCTTC. Residues: CASSLGTSGQGYNEQFF. Full variable domain (remainder filled in from reference TRBV5-1 and TRBJ2-1): KAGVTQTPRYLIKTRGQQVTLSCSPISGHRSVSWYQQTPGQGLQFLFEYFSETQRNKGNFPGRFSGRQFSNSRSEMNVSTLELGDSALYLCASSLGTSGQGYNEQFFGPGTRLTVL.

CDR3 DNA: TGTGCCAGCACCATTGGGCTAGCGGGAGGGGTAGATACGCAGTATTTT. This encodes CASTIGLAGGVDTQYF. V is TRBV12-3 or TRBV12-4 and J is TRBJ2-3; 12 positions agree with TRBD2. With V trimmed by 7 bases and J by 5 bases, 10 bases remained unmatched. The CDR3 spans 16 residues.

CDR3 nucleotides: TGTGCCAGCAGCGTCCTAAGGGGGCGCTACAATGAGCAGTTCTTC. Translating it yields CASSVLRGRYNEQFF. The rearrangement links TRBV11-2 to TRBJ2-1, with 7 bases matching TRBD1. The CDR3 totals 15 residues. Germline V gene data show CDR1 as SGHAT and CDR2 as FQNNGV. V was pared by 5 bases and J by 3 bases, with 7 bases of the junction left unmatched. Supplemented by reference TRBV11-2 and TRBJ2-1, the full variable domain reads EAGVAQSPRYKIIEKRQSVAFWCNPISGHATLYWYQQILGQGPKLLIQFQNNGVVDDSQLPKDRFSAERLKGVDSTLKIQPAKLEDSAVYLCASSVLRGRYNEQFFGPGTRLTVL.

Notes on this clonotype: A read error may explain this, as a much larger clone is one base away. V gene TRBV12-3 or TRBV12-4 combines with J gene TRBJ1-6; D remains ambiguous. The CDR3 has 13 amino acids. The CDR3 DNA is TGTGCCAGCAGTTTGCAGGCGAATTCACCCTTCCACTTT. Translated: CASSLQANSPFHF.

This clonotype occurred many times. The chain couples TRBV7-8 to TRBJ1-6; no firm D call. The CDR3 has 17 residues. Germline V gene data show CDR1 as SGHVS and CDR2 as FQNEAQ. The V and J ends lost 5 bases and 9 bases respectively, with 23 bases between them. The CDR3 sequence is CASSLGGGSPGISPLHF. CDR3 nucleotides: TGTGCCAGCAGCCTCGGTGGCGGGAGTCCGGGGATTTCACCCCTCCACTTT. Drawing the rest from reference TRBV7-8 and TRBJ1-6, the complete variable domain is GAGVSQSPRYKVAKRGQDVALRCDPISGHVSLFWYQQALGQGPEFLTYFQNEAQLDKSGLPSDRFFAERPEGSVSTLKIQRTQQEDSAVYLCASSLGGGSPGISPLHFGNGTRLTVT.

The chain recombines TRBV20-1 with TRBJ2-1, with 12 bases lining up with TRBD2. The CDR3 runs 16 residues. Germline CDR1 reads DFQATT; CDR2 reads SNEGSKA (reference sequence). Trimming removed 1 base from V and 9 bases from J; junction bases left unmatched: 10. CDR3 coding DNA: TGCAGTGCTAGAGCCCCTCCTAGCGGGAGGGCCGGTGAGCAGTTCTTC. It encodes CSARAPPSGRAGEQFF.